This T cell receptor (beta chain) was sequenced during a study of blood T cell repertoires in COVID-19. Profiling relied on immunoSEQ multiplex PCR, and the TCRdb table lists in-frame clones only, not all of them. The table includes about 71,000 clones, about 80% detected once. Germline values: CDR1 MGHDK, CDR2 SYGVNS. This CDR3 region has 16 residues. Trimming took 7 bases from V and 4 from J; bases not matched to a gene: 10. The TCR sequence derives from a woman older than 75 with acute or convalescent COVID-19. Material for sequencing was peripheral blood. The chain carries TRBV25-1 and TRBJ2-7; 13 bases map to TRBD2. The CDR3 spells CASTEGVGLAGYEQYF. The CDR3 bases are TGTGCCAGCACCGAAGGGGTGGGACTAGCGGGATACGAGCAGTACTTC.